A selection of T cell receptor beta chains follows, all from one sample in a study of shared clonotypes between healthy human individuals. Profiled with immunoSEQ multiplex PCR; TCRdb holds only in-frame clones, not every one. The sample includes some 2,400,000 clones, approximately 96% of them seen just once. The sample taken for sequencing was naive CD4+ T cells sorted from blood. These receptors all stem from a man aged 18-30 years in good health. CDR3s include the opening cysteine and the closing phenylalanine or tryptophan. The D gene is left open where the match is weak. Clone size is given for some rows only: seen once, a few or many times, or a class if the clone is expanded.

d_gene,j_gene,abundance,v_gene,CDR3aa,CDR3nt
TRBD2,TRBJ2-3,.,TRBV30,CAWSGLAGSTDTQYF,TGTGCCTGGAGCGGACTAGCGGGGAGCACAGATACGCAGTATTTT
.,TRBJ2-5,.,TRBV11-2,CASSFLWGQETQYF,TGTGCCAGCAGCTTTCTCTGGGGGCAGGAGACCCAGTACTTC
.,TRBJ1-1,once,TRBV6-6,CASSYSRTEAFF,TGTGCCAGCAGTTACTCCCGCACTGAAGCTTTCTTT
.,TRBJ2-7,.,TRBV30,CAWSVGVPYEQYF,TGTGCCTGGAGTGTGGGGGTCCCATACGAGCAGTACTTC
TRBD1,TRBJ1-2,.,TRBV5-1,CASTLGTGYGYTF,TGCGCCAGCACGCTGGGGACAGGCTATGGCTACACCTTC
TRBD1,TRBJ1-1,once,TRBV29-1,CSVESYRGRTEAFF,TGCAGCGTTGAGTCCTACAGGGGTAGGACTGAAGCTTTCTTT
.,TRBJ2-3,once,TRBV30,CAWRDKGDTQYF,TGTGCCTGGAGAGATAAAGGAGATACGCAGTATTTT
.,TRBJ2-3,.,TRBV10-3,CAISDGGAADTQYF,TGTGCCATCAGTGATGGGGGGGCGGCAGATACGCAGTATTTT
TRBD1,TRBJ1-2,.,TRBV2,CASKGQGEGGYTF,TGTGCCAGCAAGGGACAGGGGGAGGGTGGCTACACCTTC
.,TRBJ2-7,.,TRBV2,CASSEIFYEQYF,TGTGCCAGCAGTGAAATTTTCTACGAGCAGTACTTC
.,TRBJ1-4,.,TRBV25-1,CASSAAGVSGEKLFF,TGTGCCAGCAGTGCTGCAGGGGTTAGTGGTGAAAAACTGTTTTTT
TRBD2,TRBJ2-7,.,TRBV5-7,CASSLRTGGAGEQYF,TGTGCCAGCAGCTTGAGGACCGGGGGGGCCGGGGAGCAGTACTTC
.,TRBJ1-2,few,TRBV6-1,CASSRDGHGYTF,TGTGCCAGCAGCCGGGACGGGCATGGCTACACCTTC
.,TRBJ2-7,.,TRBV4-1,CASSQGAGEGHYEQYF,TGCGCCAGCAGCCAAGGAGCTGGAGAGGGTCACTACGAGCAGTACTTC